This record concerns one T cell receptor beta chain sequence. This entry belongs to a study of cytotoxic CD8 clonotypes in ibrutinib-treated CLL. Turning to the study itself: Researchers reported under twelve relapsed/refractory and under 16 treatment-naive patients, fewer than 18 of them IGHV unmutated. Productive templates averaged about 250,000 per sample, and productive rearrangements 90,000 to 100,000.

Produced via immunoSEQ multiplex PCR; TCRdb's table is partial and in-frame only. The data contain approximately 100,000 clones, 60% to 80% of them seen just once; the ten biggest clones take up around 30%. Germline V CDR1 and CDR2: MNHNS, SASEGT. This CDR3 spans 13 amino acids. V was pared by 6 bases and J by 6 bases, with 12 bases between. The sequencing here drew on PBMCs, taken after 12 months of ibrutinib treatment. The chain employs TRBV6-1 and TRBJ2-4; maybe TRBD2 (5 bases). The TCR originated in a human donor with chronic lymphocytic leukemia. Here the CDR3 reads CASRATKVNIQYF. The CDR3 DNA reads TGTGCCAGCAGGGCGACTAAAGTAAACATTCAGTACTTC.